One and the same sample provided the 24 T cell receptor beta chains below, sequenced in a study of blood T cell repertoires in COVID-19 (TCRdb year 2020). Library preparation used the immunoSEQ multiplex PCR assay. The source is immuneACCESS, and TCRdb retained only in-frame sequences with V and J called. Part of the clones is not carried over; for the studies checked, unresolved V genes explain less than half of this, and the remainder is unexplained. In all, the sample holds around 87,000 clones, and about 77% of those were seen once. The ten largest clones take up 8.5% to 10% of the sample. Material for sequencing was peripheral blood. These receptors were collected from a woman of 80 years or more with acute or convalescent COVID-19.

This CDR3 is CASSLLAGGGTGELFF. The CDR3 DNA sequence: TGTGCCAGTAGTTTACTAGCGGGAGGGGGCACCGGGGAGCTGTTTTTT. This chain joins TRBV19 and TRBJ2-2; 13 nucleotides agree with TRBD2. J lost 4 bases, V lost 5 bases, and 4 bases had no gene match. The CDR3 has 16 amino acids. CDR1 and CDR2 (germline): LNHDA, SQIVND (reference sequence).

The chain has TRBV9 and TRBJ1-3; possibly TRBD1 for D (5 bases). V was cut by 0 bases and J by 1 base, with 8 bases left in between. Germline CDR1 SGDLS, CDR2 YYNGEE. CDR3 length equals 15 residues. This CDR3 reads CASSVVGGSGNTIYF. The DNA of the CDR3 is TGTGCCAGCAGCGTAGTTGGGGGGTCTGGAAACACCATATATTTT.

The V gene is TRBV30, the J gene TRBJ1-1, with TRBD1 matching 7 bases. The CDR3 consists of 13 residues. V shed 2 bases and J 6 bases; nucleotides not matched to a gene: 6. Germline CDR1 reads GTSNPN; CDR2 reads SVGIG (reference sequence). CDR3 sequence (DNA): TGTGCCTGGAGTCCAACAGGGGTCGCTGAAGCTTTCTTT. Its protein product is CAWSPTGVAEAFF.

V usage is TRBV30 and J usage is TRBJ2-3, with TRBD2 matching 11 bases. The V gene's germline CDR1 is GTSNPN and CDR2 SVGIG (reference sequence). The trim removed 3 bases at V and 1 base at J, leaving 0 bases unmatched. The CDR3 totals 14 residues. The DNA of the CDR3 is TGTGCCTGGAGACTAGCGGGGGGCACAGATACGCAGTATTTT. Translated: CAWRLAGGTDTQYF.

The V gene is TRBV28, the J gene TRBJ2-7; D is perhaps TRBD2 (5 bases). Germline V gene data show CDR1 as MDHEN and CDR2 as SYDVKM. The CDR3 totals 14 residues. The CDR3 here is CVSSPRDRRGEQYF. In nucleotides, the CDR3 is TGTGTCTCATCTCCTCGAGATCGACGGGGCGAGCAGTACTTC.

The chain employs TRBV6-2 or TRBV6-3 and TRBJ1-2; maybe TRBD1 (6 bases). Trimming stripped 4 bases from V and 4 bases from J, with 13 bases between. The CDR3 runs to 14 residues. Germline V lookup: CDR1 MNHEY, CDR2 SVGEGT. CDR3: CASSFSGTSYGYTF. In nucleotides, the CDR3 is TGTGCCAGCAGTTTCTCCGGGACAAGCTATGGCTACACCTTC.

This chain joins TRBV30 and TRBJ1-2; 8 bases map to TRBD1. V trimming: 6 bases; J trimming: 8 bases; junction bases outside the gene matches: 14. Germline V lookup: CDR1 GTSNPN, CDR2 SVGIG (reference sequence). This CDR3 region has 14 residues. The DNA of the CDR3 is TGTGCCTGCAAAACAGGGGGGACGGTCGGAGGCTACACCTTC. It specifies CACKTGGTVGGYTF.

J is TRBJ1-1 and V is TRBV18; D possibly corresponds to TRBD1 (6 bases). The length of the CDR3 is 14 residues. Germline lookup yields CDR1 KGHSH and CDR2 LQKENI. V was shortened by 3 bases and J by 5 bases, with 13 bases between the two germline ends. The CDR3 DNA follows: TGTGCCAGCTCACCGGAACAGGGTGGGACTGAAGCTTTCTTT. Its translation: CASSPEQGGTEAFF.

J is TRBJ2-2 and V is TRBV5-6, with 7 nucleotides matching TRBD1. Germline trimming cut 4 bases from V and 5 bases from J; bases unmatched to any gene: 5. Germline lookup yields CDR1 SGHDT and CDR2 YYEEEE. The CDR3 length is 14 residues. CDR3 DNA sequence: TGTGCCAGCAGCGGACAACAGGGGACCGGGGAGCTGTTTTTT. This sequence encodes CASSGQQGTGELFF.

V usage is TRBV6-6 and J usage is TRBJ1-1; 7 nucleotides align to TRBD1. Germline V lookup: CDR1 MNHNY, CDR2 SVGAGI (reference sequence). The CDR3 spans 12 residues. V lost 5 bases to trimming and J lost 6 bases; unmatched junction nucleotides: 3. For the CDR3, the DNA is TGTGCCAGCAGTGCCCAGGGGGCTGAAGCTTTCTTT. As protein: CASSAQGAEAFF.

The rearrangement links TRBV7-2 to TRBJ2-2; possibly TRBD2 for D (6 bases). The CDR3 extends over 14 amino acids. CDR1 is SGHTA and CDR2 is FQGNSA in the germline V gene. Trimming removed 5 bases at V and 11 bases at J, with 18 bases between. DNA for the CDR3: TGTGCCAGCAGCCCCCAGGGACTGAGAGAAGAGCTGTTTTTT. Protein: CASSPQGLREELFF.

The chain carries TRBV19 and TRBJ2-1, with a tentative D call TRBD1 (6 bases). This CDR3 has 14 amino acids. Trimming removed 2 bases at V and 10 bases at J, with 15 bases between. Germline V gene data show CDR1 as LNHDA and CDR2 as SQIVND (reference sequence). The CDR3 coding sequence is TGTGCCAGTAGTATACGCCTGACGAGGGGGGAGCAGTTCTTC. Translation: CASSIRLTRGEQFF.

The V call is TRBV7-2, the J call TRBJ2-3; no reliable D call. Trimming cost V 7 bases and J 3 bases, with 11 bases left between them. The germline V gene has CDR1 SGHTA and CDR2 FQGNSA. CDR3 length: 13 residues. This chain's CDR3 is CASTQSVTDTQYF. The CDR3 nucleotides read TGTGCCAGCACCCAGTCAGTAACAGATACGCAGTATTTT.

This chain joins TRBV10-3 and TRBJ2-1; 7 positions match TRBD1. Trimming at V came to 3 bases and at J to 5 bases, leaving 7 bases not matched to a gene. This CDR3 has 15 amino acids. In germline, CDR1 is ENHRY, CDR2 SYGVKD. In nucleotides, the CDR3 is TGTGCCATCAGTGATTCAGGGGGTATGAACAATGAGCAGTTCTTC. It yields the protein CAISDSGGMNNEQFF.

This chain links TRBV2 with TRBJ1-2; TRBD1 matches 7 bases. The CDR3 length is 14 residues. CDR1 is SNHLY, CDR2 FYNNEI, per germline. The V gene end was trimmed by 6 bases and the J gene end by 4 bases; junction bases not matched to a gene: 8. This CDR3 is CASSRGAGSYGYTF. In DNA form, the CDR3 reads TGTGCCAGCAGCAGGGGGGCCGGCAGCTATGGCTACACCTTC.

The CDR3 sequence is CASSGQGAFFLEYF. Written as DNA, the CDR3 is TGTGCCAGCAGCGGACAGGGGGCGTTTTTCCTTGAGTACTTC. V gene TRBV6-2 or TRBV6-3 combines with J gene TRBJ2-7; 11 bases match TRBD1. Germline CDR1 MNHEY, CDR2 SVGEGT. CDR3 length: 14 residues. The V gene end was trimmed by 6 bases and the J gene end by 11 bases; junction bases not matched to a gene: 12.

V usage is TRBV9 and J usage is TRBJ1-2; D remains ambiguous. The CDR3 sequence is 15 residues long. CDR1 and CDR2 from the germline V gene are SGDLS and YYNGEE. V lost 4 bases, J lost 7 bases, and 20 bases lay in between. CDR3: CASSFVVGPGSGYTF. The CDR3 DNA is TGTGCCAGCAGCTTTGTAGTGGGTCCGGGAAGTGGCTACACCTTC.

The chain couples TRBV6-5 to TRBJ1-6, with 10 nucleotides matching TRBD1. Germline assignment: CDR1 MNHEY and CDR2 SVGAGI. The CDR3 has 15 amino acids. J lost 10 bases, V lost 7 bases, and 10 bases had no gene match. The CDR3 nucleotides are TGTGCCAGCACCCCCCGACAGGGGGCTATCTCACCCCTCCACTTT. Translating gives CASTPRQGAISPLHF.

The chain links TRBV7-3 to TRBJ2-1, with 9 bases aligning to TRBD2. CDR1 is SGHTA and CDR2 is FQGTGA in the germline V gene. V was pared by 3 bases and J by 4 bases, with 4 bases of the junction left unmatched. The CDR3 has 15 amino acids. The CDR3 reads CASSLAGGLYNEQFF. The CDR3 coding sequence is TGTGCCAGCAGCTTGGCGGGAGGGTTATACAATGAGCAGTTCTTC.

CDR3 loop: CASSPPGQSNTEAFF. In DNA, the CDR3 is TGTGCCAGCTCACCCCCGGGACAGAGCAACACTGAAGCTTTCTTT. This chain connects TRBV18 to TRBJ1-1, with TRBD1 identical over 7 bases. The CDR3 has 15 amino acids. Trimming cost V 3 bases and J 2 bases; bases outside gene matches: 6. CDR1 KGHSH and CDR2 LQKENI come from the germline V gene.

The rearrangement links TRBV3-1 (or the pseudogene TRBV3-2) to TRBJ2-3; the D is unclear. The CDR3 sequence is 14 residues long. With 2 bases removed from V and 0 bases from J, the gap between germline ends came to 6 bases. The germline gives CDR1 LGHDT, CDR2 YNNKEL (reference sequence). The CDR3 DNA follows: TGTGCCAGCAGCCAACCCCCGAGCACAGATACGCAGTATTTT. Protein sequence: CASSQPPSTDTQYF.

The CDR3 region is CASSPQAGGTDTQYF. The CDR3 bases are TGCGCCAGCAGCCCTCAAGCGGGGGGCACAGATACGCAGTATTTT. This chain uses TRBV4-1 with TRBJ2-3, with 8 bases fitting TRBD2. The CDR3 sequence is 15 residues long. V dropped 4 bases and J dropped 1; count of bases not matched to a gene: 4. Germline loops: CDR1 MGHRA, CDR2 YSYEKL.

This clone came up once. The chain is built from TRBV30 and TRBJ1-2; no clear D. The CDR3 has 13 residues. Germline values: CDR1 GTSNPN, CDR2 SVGIG (reference sequence). The V end lost 3 bases, the J end lost 5 bases, and 13 bases lay between the germline ends. This chain's CDR3 is CAWRPGPGYGYTF. CDR3 coding DNA: TGTGCCTGGAGACCGGGCCCGGGATATGGCTACACCTTC.

The rearrangement links TRBV29-1 to TRBJ2-1, with a weak D call TRBD2 (7 bases). Germline values: CDR1 SQVTM, CDR2 ANQGSEA. Between the trimmed V and J ends, which lost 6 bases and 10 bases, there was a span of 16 bases. This CDR3 is built from 12 residues. DNA for the CDR3: TGCAGCGTGGACCGGGGGGCCGACGAGCAGTTCTTC. It translates to CSVDRGADEQFF.